The rows below give T cell receptor beta chains drawn from one sample of a study of blood T cell repertoires in COVID-19. Profiling relied on immunoSEQ multiplex PCR, and the TCRdb table lists in-frame clones only, not all of them. The profile covers 150,000 to 200,000 clones, with 90% appearing a single time and approximately 0.5% taken by the ten largest. The specimen sequenced was peripheral blood. These receptors were taken from a man in his fifties or sixties with acute or convalescent COVID-19. CDR3s include the opening cysteine and the closing phenylalanine or tryptophan. D genes are given only for firm matches. Not all rows give a size; the values are once, few, many and, for expanded clones, a class.

>13|TRBJ2-5|.|once|TRBV27
CASSLAYTETQYF
TGTGCCAGCAGTCTAGCCTACACGGAGACCCAGTACTTC
>15|TRBJ2-7|TRBD2|once|TRBV27
CASSQAGGRTYEQYF
TGTGCCAGCAGCCAAGCGGGAGGAAGGACCTACGAGCAGTACTTC
>13|TRBJ1-1|TRBD1|.|TRBV2
CASSPQGTTEAFF
TGTGCCAGCAGCCCACAGGGGACCACTGAAGCTTTCTTT
>15|TRBJ2-7|TRBD2|.|TRBV7-9
CASSSGGDPPGEQYF
TGTGCCAGCAGCTCTGGGGGGGACCCACCGGGAGAGCAGTACTTC
>13|TRBJ1-6|.|.|TRBV27
CASSWDNKSPLHF
TGTGCCAGCAGTTGGGACAATAAATCACCCCTCCACTTT
>16|TRBJ1-2|.|.|TRBV6-2/TRBV6-3
CASSEPNPTGNYGYTF
TGTGCCAGCAGCGAGCCCAACCCCACAGGGAACTATGGCTACACCTTC
>13|TRBJ1-6|.|.|TRBV15
CATSANRASPLHF
TGTGCCACCAGCGCCAATAGAGCTTCACCCCTCCACTTT
>17|TRBJ2-3|TRBD2|.|TRBV13
CASSRGLAGLSTDTQYF
TGTGCCAGCAGTCGCGGACTAGCGGGACTGAGCACAGATACGCAGTATTTT
>12|TRBJ1-1|.|.|TRBV28
CASSLSSLEAFF
TGTGCCAGCAGTTTATCCTCTCTTGAAGCTTTCTTT
>13|TRBJ2-3|.|.|TRBV3-1/TRBV3-2
CASSLRSSDTQYF
TGTGCCAGCAGCCTGAGGTCTTCAGATACGCAGTATTTT
>13|TRBJ1-2|.|.|TRBV7-9
CASVAGAIYGYTF
TGTGCCAGCGTCGCAGGGGCGATATATGGCTACACCTTC
>14|TRBJ1-2|TRBD1|.|TRBV7-3
CASSLTGTGAGYTF
TGTGCCAGCAGCTTAACGGGGACAGGGGCTGGCTACACCTTC
>14|TRBJ1-1|.|.|TRBV7-2
CASSGLPGDTEAFF
TGTGCCAGCAGCGGACTTCCCGGGGACACTGAAGCTTTCTTT
>17|TRBJ1-1|.|once|TRBV7-9
CASSPLQGVGHITQAFF
TGTGCCAGCAGCCCTTTACAGGGCGTTGGTCATATTACTCAAGCTTTCTTT
>13|TRBJ2-1|TRBD2|.|TRBV10-2
CASRTSGSNEQFF
TGCGCCAGTAGGACTAGCGGGAGTAATGAGCAGTTCTTC
>15|TRBJ2-1|TRBD2|.|TRBV3-1/TRBV3-2
CASSQERRRGDEQFF
TGTGCCAGCAGCCAAGAGCGGAGGCGGGGGGATGAGCAGTTCTTC
>12|TRBJ1-1|.|few|TRBV6-2/TRBV6-3
CASSYQVTEAFF
TGTGCCAGCAGTTACCAGGTTACTGAAGCTTTCTTT
>15|TRBJ1-5|TRBD1|.|TRBV28
CASSPPGTGIQPQHF
TGTGCCAGCAGTCCCCCCGGGACAGGGATTCAGCCCCAGCATTTT